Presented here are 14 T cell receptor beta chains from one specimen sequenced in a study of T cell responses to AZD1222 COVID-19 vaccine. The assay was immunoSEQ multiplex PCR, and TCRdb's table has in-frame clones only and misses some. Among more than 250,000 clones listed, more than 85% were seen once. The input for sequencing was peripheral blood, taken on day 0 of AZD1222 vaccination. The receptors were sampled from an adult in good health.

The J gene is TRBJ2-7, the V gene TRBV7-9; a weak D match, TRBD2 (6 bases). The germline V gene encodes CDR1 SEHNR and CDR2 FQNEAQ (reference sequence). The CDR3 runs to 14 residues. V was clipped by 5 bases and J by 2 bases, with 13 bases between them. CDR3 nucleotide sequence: TGTGCCAGCAGCGCCGCTACGGGGGCCTACGAGCAGTACTTC. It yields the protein CASSAATGAYEQYF.

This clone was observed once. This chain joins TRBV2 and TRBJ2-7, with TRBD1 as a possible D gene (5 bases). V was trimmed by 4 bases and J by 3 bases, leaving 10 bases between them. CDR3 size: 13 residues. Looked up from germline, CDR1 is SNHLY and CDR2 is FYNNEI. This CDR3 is CASSAGPGYEQYF. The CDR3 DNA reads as TGTGCCAGCAGTGCAGGGCCGGGCTACGAGCAGTACTTC.

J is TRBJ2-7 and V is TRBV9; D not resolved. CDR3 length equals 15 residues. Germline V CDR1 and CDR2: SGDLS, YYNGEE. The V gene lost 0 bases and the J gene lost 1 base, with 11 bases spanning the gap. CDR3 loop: CASSVGGKRSYEQYF. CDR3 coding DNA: TGTGCCAGCAGCGTAGGTGGTAAGAGGTCCTACGAGCAGTACTTC.

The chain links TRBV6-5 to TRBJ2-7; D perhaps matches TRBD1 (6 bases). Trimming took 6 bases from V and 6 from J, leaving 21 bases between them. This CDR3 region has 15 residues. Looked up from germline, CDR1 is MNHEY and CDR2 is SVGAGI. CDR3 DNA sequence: TGTGCCAGCAGCCCCCCTTTGGGACAAAAAAGCGAGCAGTACTTC. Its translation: CASSPPLGQKSEQYF.

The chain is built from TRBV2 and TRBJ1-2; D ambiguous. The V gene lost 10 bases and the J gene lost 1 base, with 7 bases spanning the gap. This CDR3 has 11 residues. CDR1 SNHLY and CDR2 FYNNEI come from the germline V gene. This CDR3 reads CANTDNYGYTF. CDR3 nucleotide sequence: TGTGCCAACACTGATAACTATGGCTACACCTTC.

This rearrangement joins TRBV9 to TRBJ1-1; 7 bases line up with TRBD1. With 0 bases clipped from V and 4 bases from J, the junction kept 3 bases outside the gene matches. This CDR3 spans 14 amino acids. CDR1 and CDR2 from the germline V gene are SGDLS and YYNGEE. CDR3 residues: CASSVGEGATEAFF. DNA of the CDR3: TGTGCCAGCAGCGTAGGTGAGGGGGCCACTGAAGCTTTCTTT.

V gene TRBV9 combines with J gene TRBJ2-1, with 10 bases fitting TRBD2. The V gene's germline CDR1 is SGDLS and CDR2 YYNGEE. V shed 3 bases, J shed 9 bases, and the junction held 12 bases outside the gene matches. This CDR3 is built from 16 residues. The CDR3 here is CASSAFTSGELGEQFF. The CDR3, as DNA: TGTGCCAGCAGCGCATTTACTAGCGGGGAATTAGGTGAGCAGTTCTTC. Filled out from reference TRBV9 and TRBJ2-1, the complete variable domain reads DSGVTQTPKHLITATGQRVTLRCSPRSGDLSVYWYQQSLDQGLQFLIQYYNGEERAKGNILERFSAQQFPDLHSELNLSSLELGDSALYFCASSAFTSGELGEQFFGPGTRLTVL.

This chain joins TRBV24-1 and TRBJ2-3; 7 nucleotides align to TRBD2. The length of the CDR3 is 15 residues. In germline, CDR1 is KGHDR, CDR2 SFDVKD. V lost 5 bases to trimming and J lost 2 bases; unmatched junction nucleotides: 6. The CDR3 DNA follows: TGTGCCACCAGTGGGGCGGGAGTCTTCACAGATACGCAGTATTTT. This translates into CATSGAGVFTDTQYF.

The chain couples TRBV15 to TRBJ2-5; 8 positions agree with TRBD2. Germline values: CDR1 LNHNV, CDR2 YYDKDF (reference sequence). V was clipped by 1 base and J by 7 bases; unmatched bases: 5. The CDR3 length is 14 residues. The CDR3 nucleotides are TGTGCCACCAGCAGAGCCGACGCGGGGGGGACCCAGTACTTC. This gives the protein CATSRADAGGTQYF.

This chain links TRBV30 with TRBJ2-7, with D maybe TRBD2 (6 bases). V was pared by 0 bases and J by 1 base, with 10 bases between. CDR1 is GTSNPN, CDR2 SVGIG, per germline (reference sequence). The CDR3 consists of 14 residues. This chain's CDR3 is CAWSVGGSSYEQYF. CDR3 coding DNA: TGTGCCTGGAGTGTCGGGGGTTCGTCCTACGAGCAGTACTTC.

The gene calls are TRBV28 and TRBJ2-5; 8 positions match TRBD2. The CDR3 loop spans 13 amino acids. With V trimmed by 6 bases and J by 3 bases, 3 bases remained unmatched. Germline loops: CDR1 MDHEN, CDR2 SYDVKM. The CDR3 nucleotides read TGTGCCAGCAGGCGCGGGGGGAAAGAGACCCAGTACTTC. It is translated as CASRRGGKETQYF.

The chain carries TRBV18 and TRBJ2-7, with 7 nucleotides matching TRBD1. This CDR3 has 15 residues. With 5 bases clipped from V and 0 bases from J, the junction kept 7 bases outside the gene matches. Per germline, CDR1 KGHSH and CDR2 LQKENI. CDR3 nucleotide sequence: TGTGCCAGCTCAGAGTGGGACAGAAACTCCTACGAGCAGTACTTC. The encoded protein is CASSEWDRNSYEQYF. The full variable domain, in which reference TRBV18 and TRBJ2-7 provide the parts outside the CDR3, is NAGVMQNPRHLVRRRGQEARLRCSPMKGHSHVYWYRQLPEEGLKFMVYLQKENIIDESGMPKERFSAEFPKEGPSILRIQQVVRGDSAAYFCASSEWDRNSYEQYFGPGTRLTVT.

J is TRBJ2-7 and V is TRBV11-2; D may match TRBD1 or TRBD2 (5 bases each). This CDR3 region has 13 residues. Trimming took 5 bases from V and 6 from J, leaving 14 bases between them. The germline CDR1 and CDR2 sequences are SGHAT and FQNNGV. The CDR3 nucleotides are TGTGCCAGCAGCAACCGGGACCCCCGCGAGCAGTACTTC. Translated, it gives CASSNRDPREQYF.

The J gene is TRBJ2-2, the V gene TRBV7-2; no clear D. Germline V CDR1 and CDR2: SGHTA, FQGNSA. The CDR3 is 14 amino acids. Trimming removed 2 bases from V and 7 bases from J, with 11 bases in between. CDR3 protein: CASSLPLSSGELFF. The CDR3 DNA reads TGTGCCAGCAGCTTACCCCTATCTAGCGGGGAGCTGTTTTTT.